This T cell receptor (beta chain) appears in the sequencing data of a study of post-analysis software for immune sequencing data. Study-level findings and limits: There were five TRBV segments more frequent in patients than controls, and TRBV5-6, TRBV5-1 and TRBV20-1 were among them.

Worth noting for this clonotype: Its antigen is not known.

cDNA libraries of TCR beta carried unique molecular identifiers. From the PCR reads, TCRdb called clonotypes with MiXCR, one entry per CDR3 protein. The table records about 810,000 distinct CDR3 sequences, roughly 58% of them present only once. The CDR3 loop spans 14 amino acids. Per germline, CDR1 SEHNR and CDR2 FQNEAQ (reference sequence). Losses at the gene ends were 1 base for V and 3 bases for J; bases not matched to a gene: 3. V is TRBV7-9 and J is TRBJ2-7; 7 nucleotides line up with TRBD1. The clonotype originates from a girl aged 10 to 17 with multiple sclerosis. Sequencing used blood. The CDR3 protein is CASSLEYRGYEQYF. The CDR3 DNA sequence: TGTGCCAGCAGCTTAGAGTACAGGGGCTACGAGCAGTACTTC.